This T cell receptor beta chain was recovered during a study of T-cell memory formation after mild COVID-19. The CDR3 sequence is 16 residues long. Deletions cut 2 bases from V and 5 bases from J, with 16 bases between. The germline V gene has CDR1 SGDLS and CDR2 YYNGEE. TCRdb fed the 5' RACE reads into MiXCR, producing one record per CDR3 protein. The sample consists of about 110,000 distinct CDR3 sequences, 13% to 15% of them appearing once. Material for sequencing was PBMCs or a T cell subset sorted from them (not recorded which). This chain joins TRBV9 and TRBJ2-2, with D perhaps TRBD2 (5 bases). The sequence came from a man in his late teens or twenties who had mild COVID-19 (a few samples of this study predate the infection). Cell type and time point are not known. The CDR3 protein is CASSVETGYGTGELFF. The CDR3 DNA is TGTGCCAGCAGCGTCGAAACGGGGTACGGGACCGGGGAGCTGTTTTTT. The full variable domain, with the rest looked up from reference TRBV9 and TRBJ2-2, is DSGVTQTPKHLITATGQRVTLRCSPRSGDLSVYWYQQSLDQGLQFLIQYYNGEERAKGNILERFSAQQFPDLHSELNLSSLELGDSALYFCASSVETGYGTGELFFGEGSRLTVL.